The next 5 T cell receptor beta chains were all read from a single sample in a study of blood T cell repertoires in COVID-19. Some clones are missing from TCRdb's copy, which holds only in-frame ones; the method was immunoSEQ multiplex PCR. The sample includes almost 500,000 clones, around nine tenths of them seen just once. Sequencing was performed on PBMCs or T cells enriched from blood (not recorded which). The receptor source for this set is a woman aged 60-75 years who had recovered from COVID-19.

This sequence joins TRBV15 and TRBJ1-1; D uncertain. Trimming took off 0 bases at V and 2 bases at J, with 7 bases between the two ends. Germline V gene sequence: CDR1 LNHNV, CDR2 YYDKDF (reference sequence). The CDR3 sequence is 14 residues long. The CDR3 is CATSRDLGNTEAFF. The CDR3 bases are TGTGCCACCAGCAGAGATCTGGGCAACACTGAAGCTTTCTTT.

This chain links TRBV5-1 with TRBJ2-2; D is perhaps TRBD1 (6 bases). The CDR3 extends over 14 amino acids. V was trimmed by 3 bases and J by 5 bases, leaving 11 bases between them. Germline V gene sequence: CDR1 SGHRS, CDR2 YFSETQ. CDR3 protein: CASSSKTGTGELFF. CDR3 coding DNA: TGCGCCAGCAGCTCTAAGACAGGAACCGGGGAGCTGTTTTTT.

The rearrangement links TRBV10-3 to TRBJ2-3; possible D gene TRBD1, 6 bases. The germline CDR1 and CDR2 sequences are ENHRY and SYGVKD. Trimming cost V 0 bases and J 1 base, with 17 bases left between them. The CDR3 runs 18 residues. The DNA of the CDR3 is TGTGCCATCAGTGAGTCGACTTTTGGGGCAGGGGGCACAGATACGCAGTATTTT. Encoded protein: CAISESTFGAGGTDTQYF.

The chain recombines TRBV5-6 with TRBJ1-1; a weak D match, TRBD1 (5 bases). In germline, CDR1 is SGHDT, CDR2 YYEEEE. The CDR3 sequence is 13 residues long. V lost 5 bases and J lost 1, with 9 bases in between. The CDR3 DNA reads as TGTGCCAGCAGTCGGGACTGGAACACTGAAGCTTTCTTT. The encoded protein is CASSRDWNTEAFF.

The rearrangement uses TRBV4-2 and TRBJ1-2; D perhaps matches TRBD1 (6 bases). Trimming took off 0 bases at V and 7 bases at J, with 18 bases between the two ends. Germline CDR1 and CDR2: LGHNA and YNFKEQ. The CDR3 spans 16 residues. CDR3 in amino acids: CASSQDVITGTSGYTF. As DNA, the CDR3 is TGTGCCAGCAGCCAAGATGTGATCACAGGGACGTCTGGCTACACCTTC.